This TCR beta chain originates from a study of early T cells in non-severe SARS-CoV-2 infection. Study in general: Sequencing of bulk RNA from unsorted whole blood was done, without chain pairing. The study's findings and limits: Anti-spike CD8 responses were favored in VDJdb matching, and private and CD4 specificities were missed.

This clonotype has at least ten counts. Its matching antigen is unknown. Germline V lookup: CDR1 KGHSH, CDR2 LQKENI. Trimming removed 5 bases at V and 4 bases at J, with 11 bases between. The CDR3 consists of 13 residues. The TCR library protocol was used to attach unique molecular identifiers. These identifiers were attached to individual cDNA molecules. TCRdb reprocessed the 5' RACE reads with MiXCR, giving one entry per CDR3 protein. The sample yields 30,000 to 40,000 distinct CDR3 sequences, around 6.8% seen once. This TCR came from an adult who was a healthcare worker with PCR-confirmed SARS-CoV-2 infection or an uninfected control (not recorded which). The sequencing used whole blood, collected at baseline. J is TRBJ1-2 and V is TRBV18; D is ambiguous. CDR3 sequence reads: CASSGQSGYGYTF. The CDR3 DNA reads as TGTGCCAGCTCAGGCCAGAGCGGCTATGGCTACACCTTC.